A selection of T cell receptor beta chains follows, all from one sample in a study of Graves' ophthalmopathy and Graves' hyperthyroidism. TCRdb ran MiXCR on the multiplex PCR reads and lists one entry per CDR3 protein. The table lists 450,000 to 600,000 distinct CDR3 sequences, under 45% of them singletons. Sequencing was performed on peripheral blood or thyroid tissue (not recorded which). The receptors originated from an adult man with Graves' hyperthyroidism. Both conserved end residues are part of each CDR3. A D gene is named only where the DNA matches it firmly. Only part of the rows carry a size: once, few, many, or a class if the clone is expanded.

CASSWIEGSNTGELFF,TRBV12-3/TRBV12-4,.,TRBJ2-2,.
CATSRPGLHEQYF,TRBV15,TRBD2,TRBJ2-7,.
CASSISGTGNSPLHF,TRBV19,TRBD1,TRBJ1-6,.
CSAGALGTSGNTIYF,TRBV20-1,.,TRBJ1-3,.
CASSNQETQYF,TRBV12-3/TRBV12-4,.,TRBJ2-5,many
CSVDETGLNTEAFF,TRBV29-1,.,TRBJ1-1,many
CASGLYPRETQYF,TRBV2,.,TRBJ2-5,many
CASSVRGGEQYF,TRBV9,.,TRBJ2-7,many
CASSFRRTGGPSEAFF,TRBV27,TRBD1,TRBJ1-1,few
CASTPGQLSGNTF,TRBV25-1,.,TRBJ1-2,.
CSARESGRASNLYEQYF,TRBV20-1,TRBD2,TRBJ2-7,many
CASSQDLAGMSYGYTF,TRBV3-1,.,TRBJ1-2,.
CASRGEFRFVHF,TRBV19,.,TRBJ1-5,.
CASSSQGRNYGYTF,TRBV28,.,TRBJ1-2,few
CASSLPPTGSTDTQYF,TRBV2,.,TRBJ2-3,few
CRKGQLNTEAFF,TRBV29-1,TRBD1,TRBJ1-1,.
CASSFVHRGAYEQYF,TRBV19,TRBD1,TRBJ2-7,.
CASRLTGWQETQYF,TRBV6-5,TRBD1,TRBJ2-5,few
CASSPYAGGPGYEQYF,TRBV19,TRBD2,TRBJ2-7,.
CAISESPSYEQYF,TRBV10-3,.,TRBJ2-7,many
CASKTRANTIYF,TRBV2,.,TRBJ1-3,.
CASSIIMFGGTGELFF,TRBV19,.,TRBJ2-2,many
CASSQEGTGEDGKLFF,TRBV5-1,TRBD1,TRBJ1-4,.
CASRPLGRTDTQYF,TRBV2,.,TRBJ2-3,.
CASSLTGNTF,TRBV5-1,.,TRBJ1-2,.